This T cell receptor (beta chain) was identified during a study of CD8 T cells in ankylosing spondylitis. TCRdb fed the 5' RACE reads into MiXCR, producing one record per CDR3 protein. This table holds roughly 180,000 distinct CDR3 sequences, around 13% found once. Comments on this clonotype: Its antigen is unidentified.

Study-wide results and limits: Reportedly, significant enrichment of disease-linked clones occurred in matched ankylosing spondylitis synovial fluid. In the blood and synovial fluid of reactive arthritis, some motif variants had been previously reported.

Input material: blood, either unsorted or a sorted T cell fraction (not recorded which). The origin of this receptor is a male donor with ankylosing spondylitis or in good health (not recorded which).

The CDR3 DNA sequence: TGTGCCAGCAGCTTCTCGACGAGGGGACGTGCAACTAATGAAAAACTGTTTTTT. Its protein product is CASSFSTRGRATNEKLFF. The rearrangement links TRBV11-2 to TRBJ1-4; D possibly corresponds to TRBD1 (5 bases). Germline loops: CDR1 SGHAT, CDR2 FQNNGV. V lost 3 bases, J lost 0 bases, and 17 bases lay in between. The CDR3 loop spans 18 amino acids.